These T cell receptor beta chains were read from a single sample in a study of cytomegalovirus exposure and HLA in healthy donors. Clones were sequenced by immunoSEQ multiplex PCR, and TCRdb holds only the in-frame ones, with some missing. In the table there are 100,000 to 150,000 clones, about 66% of which are singletons. The material sequenced was PBMCs. The origin of the receptors is a man aged 25-45 years in good health and CMV-seropositive. CDR3s include the opening cysteine and the closing phenylalanine or tryptophan. The D gene is left open where the match is weak. The listing skips clone size in some rows; elsewhere it reads once, few, many or a size class.

CDR3 DNA: TGCGCCAGCAGTGAGTCGTGGGGGGATGAAAAACTGTTTTTT
CDR3 protein: CASSESWGDEKLFF
J gene: TRBJ1-4
clone size: NA
D gene: NA
V gene: TRBV10-2
CDR3 length: 14

CDR3 DNA: TGTGCCAGCAGTTTCGCTGCCGGGACTAAAGAAGCTTTCTTT
CDR3 protein: CASSFAAGTKEAFF
J gene: TRBJ1-1
clone size: NA
D gene: NA
V gene: TRBV27
CDR3 length: 14

CDR3 DNA: TGTGCCAGCAGCTCGCTCAGGGGTTCCTACGAGCAGTACTTC
CDR3 protein: CASSSLRGSYEQYF
J gene: TRBJ2-7
clone size: NA
D gene: NA
V gene: TRBV7-8
CDR3 length: 14

CDR3 DNA: TGTGCCACCGCCTATGGGACACCAGCCTACGAGCAGTACTTC
CDR3 protein: CATAYGTPAYEQYF
J gene: TRBJ2-7
clone size: NA
D gene: NA
V gene: TRBV6-6
CDR3 length: 14

CDR3 DNA: TGTGCCAGCAGCTTAGCATCCTACTTTTCCAGGTGGGAAAACATTCAGTACTTC
CDR3 protein: CASSLASYFSRWENIQYF
J gene: TRBJ2-4
clone size: few
D gene: NA
V gene: TRBV7-8
CDR3 length: 18

CDR3 DNA: TGTGCCAGCCTACCGACAGGGTTTGCCGGGGAGCTGTTTTTT
CDR3 protein: CASLPTGFAGELFF
J gene: TRBJ2-2
clone size: few
D gene: TRBD1
V gene: TRBV2
CDR3 length: 14

CDR3 DNA: TGTGCCAGCAGCCTACCGGGACAGCGCTACAATGAGCAGTTCTTC
CDR3 protein: CASSLPGQRYNEQFF
J gene: TRBJ2-1
clone size: once
D gene: TRBD1
V gene: TRBV5-6
CDR3 length: 15

CDR3 DNA: TGTGCCAGTAGGACGGGGCAGGGGTCTCGTTTGAACACTGAAGCTTTCTTT
CDR3 protein: CASRTGQGSRLNTEAFF
J gene: TRBJ1-1
clone size: NA
D gene: NA
V gene: TRBV19
CDR3 length: 17

CDR3 DNA: TGCGCCAGCAGCTCCGGGACAGGGGGCAGGATTAGCTATGGCTACACCTTC
CDR3 protein: CASSSGTGGRISYGYTF
J gene: TRBJ1-2
clone size: NA
D gene: TRBD1
V gene: TRBV5-1
CDR3 length: 17

CDR3 DNA: TGTGCCAGTAATCTCACAGGGGGCCGGAATCGGCCCCAGCATTTT
CDR3 protein: CASNLTGGRNRPQHF
J gene: TRBJ1-5
clone size: NA
D gene: TRBD1
V gene: TRBV19
CDR3 length: 15